This T cell receptor beta chain was sequenced during a study of T cell responses to AZD1222 COVID-19 vaccine. Here immunoSEQ multiplex PCR was the method, and the copy in TCRdb shows in-frame clones only, minus some. The table shows about 120,000 clones, with around nine tenths occurring only once. The CDR3 consists of 14 residues. Germline trimming cut 7 bases from V and 2 bases from J; bases unmatched to any gene: 9. Looked up from germline, CDR1 is SGHNT and CDR2 is YYREEE (reference sequence). This clonotype was obtained from an adult in good health. Source: peripheral blood, taken on day 0 of AZD1222 vaccination. The chain employs TRBV5-4 and TRBJ2-7; 7 bases agree with TRBD2. DNA of the CDR3: TGTGCCAGCGGATTACTAGCGAACCCCTACGAGCAGTACTTC. It translates to CASGLLANPYEQYF.